These T cell receptor beta chains were read from a single sample in a study of blood T cell repertoires in COVID-19. Libraries were prepared by immunoSEQ multiplex PCR; TCRdb keeps only in-frame clonotypes and omits some of them. The table shows 75,000 to 95,000 clones, with about 71% occurring only once. Sequences were obtained from peripheral blood. The receptors here all came from an older woman in a cohort sampled during active or convalescent COVID-19. Each CDR3 is given with its conserved first and last residue. A D gene is named only where the DNA matches it firmly. Only part of the rows carry a size: once, few, many, or a class if the clone is expanded.

DNA: TGTGCCAGCTCGCCCCAGGGTGGTCAGCCCCAGCATTTT
CDR3: CASSPQGGQPQHF
J: TRBJ1-5
V: TRBV18
size: .
D: .

DNA: TGTGCCAGTAGCAAACCTAGCGGGGCCTCTTACAATGAGCAGTTCTTC
CDR3: CASSKPSGASYNEQFF
J: TRBJ2-1
V: TRBV19
size: .
D: TRBD2

DNA: TGCGCCAGCAGCGGGACAGGGTCCCCGGGAGGCGAGCAGTACTTC
CDR3: CASSGTGSPGGEQYF
J: TRBJ2-7
V: TRBV5-1
size: .
D: TRBD1

DNA: .
CDR3: CASSWGDFGDEQFF
J: TRBJ2-1
V: TRBV5-1
size: .
D: .

DNA: TGTGCCAGCAGTACGACAGGGCTTGCCACTGAAGCTTTCTTT
CDR3: CASSTTGLATEAFF
J: TRBJ1-1
V: TRBV2
size: once
D: TRBD1

DNA: TGCAGTGCTACCTATACAGGGGGAGCTTTCTTT
CDR3: CSATYTGGAFF
J: TRBJ1-1
V: TRBV20-1
size: .
D: TRBD1

DNA: TGCAGCGTCGAGAAAGGTACAGGGGGCGAAGAGCAGTACTTC
CDR3: CSVEKGTGGEEQYF
J: TRBJ2-7
V: TRBV29-1
size: .
D: TRBD1

DNA: TGCGCCAGCAGCCACCCTAACCGGGGGGATCCTTCACCCCTCCACTTT
CDR3: CASSHPNRGDPSPLHF
J: TRBJ1-6
V: TRBV4-1
size: .
D: .

DNA: TGTGCCAGCTCACCTTATCGGGGGGATGTAACCTATGGCTACACCTTC
CDR3: CASSPYRGDVTYGYTF
J: TRBJ1-2
V: TRBV18
size: once
D: .

DNA: TGTGCCACCAGTACTCCGGGACTAGCGCCCTGGTCCTACGAGCAGTACTTC
CDR3: CATSTPGLAPWSYEQYF
J: TRBJ2-7
V: TRBV24-1
size: .
D: TRBD2

DNA: TGTGCCAGTAGTACCGGACAGCCGTGGTTGAGCAATCAGCCCCAGCATTTT
CDR3: CASSTGQPWLSNQPQHF
J: TRBJ1-5
V: TRBV19
size: few
D: .

DNA: TGTGCCAGCAGCCCGAGAAATGAGCAGTTCTTC
CDR3: CASSPRNEQFF
J: TRBJ2-1
V: TRBV16
size: once
D: .

DNA: TGTGCCAGCCTGGGACAGGGGGTTGAAAAACTGTTTTTT
CDR3: CASLGQGVEKLFF
J: TRBJ1-4
V: TRBV6-6
size: .
D: TRBD1

DNA: TGTGCCAGCAGCTTAATTGAAGGGGGGGCGCAGTATTTT
CDR3: CASSLIEGGAQYF
J: TRBJ2-3
V: TRBV7-6
size: .
D: .

DNA: TGCGCCAGCAGCCAGAGGGAGGGGCGAGGAGATACGCAGTATTTT
CDR3: CASSQREGRGDTQYF
J: TRBJ2-3
V: TRBV4-1
size: .
D: TRBD2

DNA: TGTGCCAGCAGCTTAAGGGGGACAGGGAATTCACCCCTCCACTTT
CDR3: CASSLRGTGNSPLHF
J: TRBJ1-6
V: TRBV7-3
size: few
D: TRBD1

DNA: TGTGCCAGCAGACATAAATTTTCAGGGGAATCCTACGAGCAGTACTTC
CDR3: CASRHKFSGESYEQYF
J: TRBJ2-7
V: TRBV27
size: many
D: .